This TCR beta chain was recovered during a study of blood T cell repertoires in COVID-19. Study information: PBMCs, B-cell-depleted T cells, or T cells were the source of the cDNA or gDNA that made up the material.

Trimming pared 6 bases from V and 4 bases from J, leaving 7 bases between. Per the germline V gene, CDR1 is MNHEY and CDR2 is SVGAGI. The CDR3 extends over 11 amino acids. Per the authors' pipeline: Reference gene primers were amplified, and this amplification served to estimate nucleated cell counts. TCRdb keeps only in-frame clones here, not all; method: immunoSEQ multiplex PCR. V, J and clone size are taken as reported in that table, and D and trimming were inferred from the DNA itself. The sample includes 200,000 to 250,000 clones, around 80% seen only once; the top ten take over 0.95%. Sequencing input: peripheral blood. The J gene is TRBJ2-7, the V gene TRBV6-5; D not certain. The receptor's source is a woman between 25 and 40 years old with COVID-19, enrolled during active disease. The CDR3 sequence: CASRGKYEQYF. CDR3 sequence (DNA): TGTGCCAGCAGGGGCAAGTACGAGCAGTACTTC.